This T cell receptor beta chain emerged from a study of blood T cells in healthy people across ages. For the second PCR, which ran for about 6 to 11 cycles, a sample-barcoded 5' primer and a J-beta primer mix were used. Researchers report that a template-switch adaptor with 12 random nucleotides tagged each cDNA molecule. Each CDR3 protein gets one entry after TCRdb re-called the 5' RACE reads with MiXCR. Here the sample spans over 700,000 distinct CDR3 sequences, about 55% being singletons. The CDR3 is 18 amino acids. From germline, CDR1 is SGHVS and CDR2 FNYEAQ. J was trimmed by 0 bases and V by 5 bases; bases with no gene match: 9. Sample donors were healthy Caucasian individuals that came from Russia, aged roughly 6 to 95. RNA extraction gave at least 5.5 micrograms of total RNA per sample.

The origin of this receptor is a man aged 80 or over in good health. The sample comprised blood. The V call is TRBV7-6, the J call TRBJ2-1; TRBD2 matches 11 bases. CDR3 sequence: CASSPPASGGSSYNEQFF. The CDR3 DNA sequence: TGTGCCAGCAGCCCTCCAGCTAGCGGGGGGAGCTCCTACAATGAGCAGTTCTTC.